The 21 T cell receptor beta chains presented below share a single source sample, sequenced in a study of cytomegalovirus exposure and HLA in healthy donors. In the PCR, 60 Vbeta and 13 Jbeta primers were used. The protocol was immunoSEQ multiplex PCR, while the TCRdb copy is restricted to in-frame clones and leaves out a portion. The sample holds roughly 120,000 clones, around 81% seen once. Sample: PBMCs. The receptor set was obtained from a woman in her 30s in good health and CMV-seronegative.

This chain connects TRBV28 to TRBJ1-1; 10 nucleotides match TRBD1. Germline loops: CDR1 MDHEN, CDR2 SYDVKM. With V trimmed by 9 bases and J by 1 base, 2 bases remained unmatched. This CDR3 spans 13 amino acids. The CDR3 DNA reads TGTGCCAGTGACAGGGGGCAGAACACTGAAGCTTTCTTT. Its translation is CASDRGQNTEAFF.

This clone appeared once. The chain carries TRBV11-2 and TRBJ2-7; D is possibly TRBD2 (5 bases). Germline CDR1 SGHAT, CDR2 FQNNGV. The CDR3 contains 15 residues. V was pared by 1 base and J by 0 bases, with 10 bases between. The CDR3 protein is CASSLVAGSSYEQYF. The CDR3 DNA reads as TGTGCCAGCAGCTTAGTTGCGGGTAGCTCCTACGAGCAGTACTTC. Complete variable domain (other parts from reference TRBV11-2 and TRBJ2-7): EAGVAQSPRYKIIEKRQSVAFWCNPISGHATLYWYQQILGQGPKLLIQFQNNGVVDDSQLPKDRFSAERLKGVDSTLKIQPAKLEDSAVYLCASSLVAGSSYEQYFGPGTRLTVT.

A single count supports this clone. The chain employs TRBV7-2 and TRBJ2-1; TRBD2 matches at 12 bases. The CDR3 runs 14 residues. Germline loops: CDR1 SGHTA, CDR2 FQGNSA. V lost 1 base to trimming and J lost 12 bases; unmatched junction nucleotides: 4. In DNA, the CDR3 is TGTGCCAGCAGCTTAGGACTAGCGGGGGCCATGCAGTTCTTC. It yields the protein CASSLGLAGAMQFF.

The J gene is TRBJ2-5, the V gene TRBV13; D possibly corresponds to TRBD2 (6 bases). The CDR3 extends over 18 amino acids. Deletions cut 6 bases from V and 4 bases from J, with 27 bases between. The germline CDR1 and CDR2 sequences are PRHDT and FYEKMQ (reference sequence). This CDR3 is CASRWGLANPGDRETQYF. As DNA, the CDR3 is TGTGCCAGCAGGTGGGGTCTAGCGAACCCCGGAGACAGAGAGACCCAGTACTTC.

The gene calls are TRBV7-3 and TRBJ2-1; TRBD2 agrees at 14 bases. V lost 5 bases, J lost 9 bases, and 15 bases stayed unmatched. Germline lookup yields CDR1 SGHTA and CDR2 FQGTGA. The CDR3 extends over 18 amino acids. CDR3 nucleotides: TGTGCCAGCAGCCCACTCGGGACTAGCGGGAGTGTCGTTGGTGAGCAGTTCTTC. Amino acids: CASSPLGTSGSVVGEQFF.

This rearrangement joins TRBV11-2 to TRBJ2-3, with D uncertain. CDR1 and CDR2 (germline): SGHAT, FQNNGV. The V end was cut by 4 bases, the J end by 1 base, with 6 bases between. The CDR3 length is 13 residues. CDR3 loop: CASSSRGTDTQYF. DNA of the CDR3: TGTGCCAGCAGCTCCCGGGGCACAGATACGCAGTATTTT.

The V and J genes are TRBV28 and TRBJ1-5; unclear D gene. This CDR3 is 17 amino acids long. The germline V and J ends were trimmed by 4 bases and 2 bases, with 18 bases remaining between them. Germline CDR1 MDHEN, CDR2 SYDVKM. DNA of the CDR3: TGTGCCAGCAGTTCCCTCATCGGGATCGGAGGCAATCAGCCCCAGCATTTT. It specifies CASSSLIGIGGNQPQHF.

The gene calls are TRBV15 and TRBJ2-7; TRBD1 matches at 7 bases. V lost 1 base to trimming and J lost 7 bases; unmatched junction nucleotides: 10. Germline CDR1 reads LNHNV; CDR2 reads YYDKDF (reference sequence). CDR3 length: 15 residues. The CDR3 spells CATSRGEWDRSEQYF. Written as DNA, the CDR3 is TGTGCCACCAGCAGAGGAGAGTGGGACAGAAGTGAGCAGTACTTC.

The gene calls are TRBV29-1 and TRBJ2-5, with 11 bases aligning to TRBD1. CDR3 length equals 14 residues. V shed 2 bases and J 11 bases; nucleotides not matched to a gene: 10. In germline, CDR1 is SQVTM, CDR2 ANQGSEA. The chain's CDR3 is CSVEKGQGAGEQYF. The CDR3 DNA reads TGCAGCGTTGAAAAAGGACAGGGGGCGGGGGAGCAGTACTTC.

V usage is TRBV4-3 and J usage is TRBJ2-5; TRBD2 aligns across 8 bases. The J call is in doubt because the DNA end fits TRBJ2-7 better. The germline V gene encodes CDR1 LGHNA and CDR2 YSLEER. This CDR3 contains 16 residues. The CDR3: CASSQGLGGRLSEQYF. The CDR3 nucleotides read TGCGCCAGCAGCCAGGGCTTGGGCGGGAGGTTGAGCGAGCAGTACTTC.

CDR3 residues: CASSYPGGGVETQYF. DNA of the CDR3: TGTGCCAGCAGCTACCCCGGGGGGGGCGTTGAGACCCAGTACTTC. The V gene is TRBV28, the J gene TRBJ2-5; 8 positions match TRBD2. The trim removed 6 bases at V and 5 bases at J, leaving 11 bases unmatched. The CDR3 spans 15 residues. Germline CDR1 reads MDHEN; CDR2 reads SYDVKM.

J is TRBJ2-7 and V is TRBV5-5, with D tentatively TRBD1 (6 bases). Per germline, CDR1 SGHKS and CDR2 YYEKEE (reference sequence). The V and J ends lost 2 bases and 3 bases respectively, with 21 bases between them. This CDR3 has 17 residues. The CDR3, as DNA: TGTGCCAGCAGCTTACTATCAGGGGTTAGCGAGGTCTACGAGCAGTACTTC. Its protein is CASSLLSGVSEVYEQYF.

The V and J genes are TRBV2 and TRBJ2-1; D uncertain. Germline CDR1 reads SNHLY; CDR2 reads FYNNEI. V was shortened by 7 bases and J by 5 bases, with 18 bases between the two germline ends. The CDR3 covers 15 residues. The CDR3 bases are TGTGCCAGCATGGCTGAGTCCCCAGAGGACAATGAGCAGTTCTTC. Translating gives CASMAESPEDNEQFF.

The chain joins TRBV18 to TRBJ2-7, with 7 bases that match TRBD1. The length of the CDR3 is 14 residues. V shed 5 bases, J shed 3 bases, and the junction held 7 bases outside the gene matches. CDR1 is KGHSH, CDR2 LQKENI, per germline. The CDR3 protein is CASSTGEPFYEQYF. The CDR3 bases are TGTGCCAGCTCAACAGGGGAACCCTTCTACGAGCAGTACTTC. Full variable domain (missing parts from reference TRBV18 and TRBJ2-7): NAGVMQNPRHLVRRRGQEARLRCSPMKGHSHVYWYRQLPEEGLKFMVYLQKENIIDESGMPKERFSAEFPKEGPSILRIQQVVRGDSAAYFCASSTGEPFYEQYFGPGTRLTVT.

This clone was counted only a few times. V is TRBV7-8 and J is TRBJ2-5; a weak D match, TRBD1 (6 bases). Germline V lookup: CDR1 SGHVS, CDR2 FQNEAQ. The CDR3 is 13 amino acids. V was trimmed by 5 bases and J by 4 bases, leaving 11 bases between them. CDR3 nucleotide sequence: TGTGCCAGCAGCACAGGGATCGGAGAGACCCAGTACTTC. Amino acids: CASSTGIGETQYF.

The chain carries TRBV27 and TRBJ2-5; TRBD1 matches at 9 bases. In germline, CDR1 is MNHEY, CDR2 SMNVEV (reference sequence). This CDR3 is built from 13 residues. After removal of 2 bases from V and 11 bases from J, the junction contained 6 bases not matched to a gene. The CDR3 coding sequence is TGTGCCAGCAGTTTAGGGACAGGGAGTCAGCAGTACTTC. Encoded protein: CASSLGTGSQQYF.

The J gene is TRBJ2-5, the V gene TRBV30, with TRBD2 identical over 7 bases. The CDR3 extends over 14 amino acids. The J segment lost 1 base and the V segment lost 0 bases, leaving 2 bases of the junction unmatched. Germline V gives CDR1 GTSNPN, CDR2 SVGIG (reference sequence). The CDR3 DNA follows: TGTGCCTGGAGTGTAGCGGGGATCCAAGAGACCCAGTACTTC. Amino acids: CAWSVAGIQETQYF.

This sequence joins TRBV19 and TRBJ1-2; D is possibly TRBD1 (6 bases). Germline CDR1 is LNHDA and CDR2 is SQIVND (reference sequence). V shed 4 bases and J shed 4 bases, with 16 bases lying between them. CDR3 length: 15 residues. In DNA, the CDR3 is TGTGCCAGTAGTAATTGGGGGGGCTCAGTCTATGGCTACACCTTC. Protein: CASSNWGGSVYGYTF.

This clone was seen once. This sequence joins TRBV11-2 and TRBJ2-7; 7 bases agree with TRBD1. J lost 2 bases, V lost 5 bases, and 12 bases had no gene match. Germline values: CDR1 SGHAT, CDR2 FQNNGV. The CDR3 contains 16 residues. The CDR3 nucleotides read TGTGCCAGCAGCCCCCGCCGGGGACAGAGAGCCTACGAGCAGTACTTC. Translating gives CASSPRRGQRAYEQYF.

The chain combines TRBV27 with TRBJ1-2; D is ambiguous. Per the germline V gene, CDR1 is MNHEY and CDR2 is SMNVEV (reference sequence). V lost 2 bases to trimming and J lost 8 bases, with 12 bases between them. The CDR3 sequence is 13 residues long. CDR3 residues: CASSLRAGRGYTF. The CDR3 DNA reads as TGTGCCAGCAGTTTACGAGCGGGTAGGGGCTACACCTTC.

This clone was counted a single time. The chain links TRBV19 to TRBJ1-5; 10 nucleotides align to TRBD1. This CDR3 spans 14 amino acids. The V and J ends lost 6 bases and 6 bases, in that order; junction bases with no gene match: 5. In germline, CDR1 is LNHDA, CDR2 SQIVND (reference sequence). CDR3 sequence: CASSPGQGSQPQHF. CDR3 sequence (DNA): TGTGCCAGTAGCCCGGGACAGGGGTCTCAGCCCCAGCATTTT.